The clone carrying this T cell receptor beta chain was detected once. The data belong to a study of blood T cell repertoires in COVID-19. TCRdb's table, derived via immunoSEQ multiplex PCR, lists solely in-frame clones and lacks some. The sample yields about 270,000 clones, roughly nine tenths seen once. Germline V gene sequence: CDR1 SGHTA, CDR2 FQGNSA. The V end was cut by 4 bases, the J end by 3 bases, with 14 bases between. The CDR3 is 15 residues long. Seattle cases were enrolled at active infection and followed longitudinally. The chain has TRBV7-2 and TRBJ2-3, with a tentative D call TRBD2 (6 bases). What was sequenced was peripheral blood. The sequence derives from a woman aged 25 to 39 with COVID-19, enrolled during active disease. The CDR3 nucleotides read TGTGCCAGCAGCTCGATGACTAGGTCAACAGATACGCAGTATTTT. It encodes CASSSMTRSTDTQYF. Filled out from reference TRBV7-2 and TRBJ2-3, the complete variable domain reads GAGVSQSPSNKVTEKGKDVELRCDPISGHTALYWYRQSLGQGLEFLIYFQGNSAPDKSGLPSDRFSAERTGGSVSTLTIQRTQQEDSAVYLCASSSMTRSTDTQYFGPGTRLTVL.